Sequencing of this T cell receptor beta chain was carried out in a study of cytomegalovirus exposure and HLA in healthy donors. Study results and limitations: CMV antigen specificity was confirmed in vitro for a few CMV-associated chains. The study assumed roughly uniform donor sequencing depth for presence/absence analyses. The classifier, whose performance was assessed in both the original and validation cohorts, reportedly diagnosed cytomegalovirus status with high specificity and sensitivity. Later, an analysis found that common viral pathogens appeared to be linked with several of the most significant clusters.

With regard to this clone: Its cognate antigen is unknown.

In the PCR, 60 Vbeta and 13 Jbeta primers were used. The table came from immunoSEQ multiplex PCR; TCRdb's copy has only in-frame clones and leaves some out. The sample holds 100,000 or so clones; around 75% are singletons and the top ten take roughly 2.1%. The CDR3 has 14 residues. Germline V lookup: CDR1 SGDLS, CDR2 YYNGEE. The ends were cut back, 2 bases at V and 5 bases at J, with 13 bases in the middle. The source is a man between 25 and 39 years old in good health and CMV-seronegative. The sample taken for sequencing was PBMCs. The chain carries TRBV9 and TRBJ2-5, with D tentatively TRBD1 (6 bases). The CDR3 sequence is CASSVTSGVETQYF. CDR3 in DNA: TGTGCCAGCAGCGTGACCTCAGGGGTTGAGACCCAGTACTTC.